This T cell receptor (beta chain) is from a study of cytotoxic CD8 clonotypes in ibrutinib-treated CLL. At the level of the study: The group held 11 relapsed/refractory and about 15 treatment-naive patients, with some 17 IGHV unmutated. Once treatment had gone on for a median of about twelve months, range 6 to 36, response samples were drawn.

Sequencing was performed with immunoSEQ multiplex PCR; in TCRdb, only in-frame clones are kept and a portion is missing. The table records 35,000 to 50,000 clones, approximately 74% of them present only once. Genomic DNA in an amount of approximately 2 micrograms was extracted from cryopreserved PBMCs and used for the preparation of TCR beta libraries. The CDR3 is 14 amino acids. The germline gives CDR1 SGDLS, CDR2 YYNGEE. V was pared by 1 base and J by 5 bases, with 12 bases between. Sequences were derived from PBMCs, sampled after 12 months of ibrutinib treatment. This clonotype was sampled from a human donor with chronic lymphocytic leukemia. The chain uses TRBV9 and TRBJ2-5, with D unclear. The CDR3, as DNA: TGTGCCAGCAGCGTACCGGACGGTGGGGAGACCCAGTACTTC. Encoded protein: CASSVPDGGETQYF.